A single sample is the source of the 19 T cell receptor beta chains below, sequenced in a study of OX40 agonist ivuxolimab in advanced cancers. Clones were read by immunoSEQ multiplex PCR, and TCRdb kept only the in-frame ones, dropping some. The sample yields 25,000 to 35,000 clones, about 89% seen once. The sequences come from CD4+ or CD8+ T cells sorted from blood, collected in a trial of the OX40 agonist ivuxolimab. The receptor source for this set is an adult with an advanced solid tumor such as melanoma, head and neck, liver or kidney cancer.

The V call is TRBV5-1, the J call TRBJ2-7, with D tentatively TRBD2 (6 bases). V lost 6 bases, J lost 0 bases, and 25 bases lay in between. The length of the CDR3 is 18 residues. Germline lookup yields CDR1 SGHRS and CDR2 YFSETQ. The CDR3 region is CASTPTDSGRSSSYEQYF. CDR3 sequence (DNA): TGCGCCAGCACCCCTACCGATAGCGGTCGTTCAAGCTCCTACGAGCAGTACTTC. Variable domain in full (rest from reference TRBV5-1 and TRBJ2-7): KAGVTQTPRYLIKTRGQQVTLSCSPISGHRSVSWYQQTPGQGLQFLFEYFSETQRNKGNFPGRFSGRQFSNSRSEMNVSTLELGDSALYLCASTPTDSGRSSSYEQYFGPGTRLTVT.

The chain has TRBV5-4 and TRBJ2-3, with D unresolved. The CDR3 contains 12 residues. Germline assignment: CDR1 SGHNT and CDR2 YYREEE (reference sequence). V was clipped by 3 bases and J by 4 bases, with 6 bases between them. The CDR3 protein is CASSYPPDTQYF. CDR3 in DNA: TGTGCCAGCAGCTACCCCCCAGATACGCAGTATTTT.

The chain employs TRBV7-9 and TRBJ2-7; D unclear. CDR3 size: 13 residues. V was shortened by 7 bases and J by 0 bases, with 10 bases between the two germline ends. Germline CDR1 reads SEHNR; CDR2 reads FQNEAQ (reference sequence). CDR3: CASIPDTSYEQYF. In DNA form, the CDR3 reads TGTGCCAGCATCCCCGACACCTCCTACGAGCAGTACTTC.

This chain uses TRBV12-5 with TRBJ1-5; D remains ambiguous. The CDR3 covers 12 residues. Germline V gene sequence: CDR1 LGHNT, CDR2 FRNRAP. The ends were cut back, 5 bases at V and 7 bases at J, with 9 bases in the middle. As DNA, the CDR3 is TGTGCTAGTGGTCCGGGCGCCCAGCCCCAGCATTTT. Its protein product is CASGPGAQPQHF.

This chain uses TRBV10-3 with TRBJ2-7; D perhaps matches TRBD1 (6 bases). Germline V gene sequence: CDR1 ENHRY, CDR2 SYGVKD. The CDR3 consists of 15 residues. Trimming removed 6 bases at V and 3 bases at J, with 18 bases between. CDR3 protein: CAIRSGSGDDYEQYF. The CDR3 nucleotides read TGTGCCATCAGATCGGGGTCAGGGGATGACTACGAGCAGTACTTC.

This clone was observed a handful of times. The chain employs TRBV29-1 and TRBJ1-2; tentative D call: TRBD1 (6 bases). This CDR3 comprises 12 residues. Germline V gene sequence: CDR1 SQVTM, CDR2 ANQGSEA. V was pared by 1 base and J by 8 bases, with 11 bases between. DNA for the CDR3: TGCAGCGTTGAAGGCAGGGGCGTCGGCTACACCTTC. It codes for CSVEGRGVGYTF.

This sequence joins TRBV7-6 and TRBJ2-5; 11 bases align to TRBD2. In germline, CDR1 is SGHVS, CDR2 FNYEAQ. V shed 1 base, J shed 5 bases, and the junction held 6 bases outside the gene matches. The length of the CDR3 is 16 residues. CDR3 DNA: TGTGCCAGCAGCTTAGAAGCTAGCGGGGGGCCGGAGACCCAGTACTTC. It yields the protein CASSLEASGGPETQYF.

The chain uses TRBV13 and TRBJ1-5, with D possibly matching TRBD1 (6 bases). This CDR3 has 16 residues. Germline CDR1 and CDR2: PRHDT and FYEKMQ (reference sequence). V was clipped by 5 bases and J by 7 bases, with 21 bases between them. CDR3 bases: TGTGCCAGCAGCCCCCCGGACAGCCACTGGATCCAGCCCCAGCATTTT. This codes for CASSPPDSHWIQPQHF.

The rearrangement links TRBV10-3 to TRBJ2-7, with 12 positions matching TRBD2. Germline V gives CDR1 ENHRY, CDR2 SYGVKD. The CDR3 runs to 19 residues. V shed 0 bases, J shed 6 bases, and the junction held 15 bases outside the gene matches. Here the CDR3 reads CAISESILGLAGRSGEQYF. For the CDR3, the DNA is TGTGCCATCAGTGAGTCGATCTTGGGACTAGCGGGCCGTTCGGGCGAGCAGTACTTC.

The chain has TRBV5-6 and TRBJ2-7; the D gene is possibly TRBD1 (5 bases). The length of the CDR3 is 13 residues. The V gene's germline CDR1 is SGHDT and CDR2 YYEEEE. V lost 4 bases and J lost 3, with 11 bases in between. The CDR3 coding sequence is TGTGCCAGCAGCAATTATCAGGGCTACGAGCAGTACTTC. It translates to CASSNYQGYEQYF.

This chain uses TRBV28 with TRBJ1-4, with unresolved D. V dropped 6 bases and J dropped 7 bases, with 12 bases sitting between them. The CDR3 totals 13 residues. Germline V gene sequence: CDR1 MDHEN, CDR2 SYDVKM. The CDR3 loop reads CASRARLGEKLFF. The CDR3 nucleotides read TGTGCCAGCAGAGCAAGGCTCGGTGAAAAACTGTTTTTT.

As for this clone: Other DNA sequences in this specimen translate into the identical CDR3. The chain is built from TRBV4-3 and TRBJ2-7; 9 nucleotides align to TRBD1. The CDR3 spans 14 residues. CDR1 LGHNA and CDR2 YSLEER come from the germline V gene. With 4 bases clipped from V and 1 base from J, the junction kept 2 bases outside the gene matches. CDR3 loop: CASSPGTGSYEQYF. For the CDR3, the DNA is TGCGCCAGCAGCCCTGGGACAGGGTCCTACGAGCAGTACTTC.

This chain uses TRBV7-9 with TRBJ1-6; the match to TRBD1 covers 10 bases. CDR3 size: 17 residues. Germline-derived CDR1 and CDR2 are SEHNR and FQNEAQ (reference sequence). Trimming cost V 5 bases and J 0 bases; bases outside gene matches: 4. The CDR3 region has the DNA TGTGCCAGCAGCATAGGACAGGGGGACTCCTATAATTCACCCCTCCACTTT. It specifies CASSIGQGDSYNSPLHF. The full variable domain, in which reference TRBV7-9 and TRBJ1-6 provide the parts outside the CDR3, is DTGVSQNPRHKITKRGQNVTFRCDPISEHNRLYWYRQTLGQGPEFLTYFQNEAQLEKSRLLSDRFSAERPKGSFSTLEIQRTEQGDSAMYLCASSIGQGDSYNSPLHFGNGTRLTVT.

This sequence joins TRBV4-1 and TRBJ1-1; D ambiguous. CDR1 is MGHRA and CDR2 is YSYEKL in the germline V gene. Trimming pared 2 bases from V and 6 bases from J, leaving 13 bases between. The CDR3 length is 14 residues. DNA of the CDR3: TGCGCCAGCAGCCAACTCAGCCGGACCCCTGAAGCTTTCTTT. Protein sequence: CASSQLSRTPEAFF.

V and J are TRBV5-6 and TRBJ2-1, with 9 bases identical to TRBD1. J lost 3 bases, V lost 0 bases, and 1 base had no gene match. The germline CDR1 and CDR2 sequences are SGHDT and YYEEEE. This CDR3 is built from 15 residues. This CDR3 reads CASSLGTGDYNEQFF. The CDR3 DNA reads TGTGCCAGCAGCTTGGGGACAGGGGACTACAATGAGCAGTTCTTC.

This chain joins TRBV7-9 and TRBJ1-4; TRBD1 agrees at 9 bases. The CDR3 length is 15 residues. J gave up 8 bases and V 5 bases, and 9 bases lay outside the gene matches. The germline gives CDR1 SEHNR, CDR2 FQNEAQ (reference sequence). The CDR3 spells CASSTPGQGREKLFF. In nucleotides, the CDR3 is TGTGCCAGCAGCACCCCGGGACAGGGACGAGAAAAACTGTTTTTT.

The genes are TRBV2 and TRBJ2-7, with 10 bases lining up with TRBD1. Trimming cost V 7 bases and J 3 bases; bases outside gene matches: 3. The germline V gene encodes CDR1 SNHLY and CDR2 FYNNEI. There are 13 residues in the CDR3. The chain's CDR3 is CASKGQGLYEQYF. The CDR3 DNA sequence: TGTGCCAGCAAGGGACAGGGGCTCTACGAGCAGTACTTC.

The chain uses TRBV9 and TRBJ1-2; 9 nucleotides agree with TRBD1. This CDR3 contains 15 residues. CDR1 is SGDLS, CDR2 YYNGEE, per germline. V trimming: 4 bases; J trimming: 0 bases; junction bases outside the gene matches: 4. The CDR3: CASSIHRGPNYGYTF. CDR3 nucleotides: TGTGCCAGCAGCATCCACAGGGGGCCTAACTATGGCTACACCTTC.

The chain employs TRBV19 and TRBJ2-3, with D uncertain. Germline loops: CDR1 LNHDA, CDR2 SQIVND (reference sequence). CDR3 length: 13 amino acids. Deletions cut 7 bases from V and 5 bases from J, with 13 bases between. The CDR3 nucleotides read TGTGCCAGTATTTTCCAGAAAGTAGATACGCAGTATTTT. Its protein is CASIFQKVDTQYF.